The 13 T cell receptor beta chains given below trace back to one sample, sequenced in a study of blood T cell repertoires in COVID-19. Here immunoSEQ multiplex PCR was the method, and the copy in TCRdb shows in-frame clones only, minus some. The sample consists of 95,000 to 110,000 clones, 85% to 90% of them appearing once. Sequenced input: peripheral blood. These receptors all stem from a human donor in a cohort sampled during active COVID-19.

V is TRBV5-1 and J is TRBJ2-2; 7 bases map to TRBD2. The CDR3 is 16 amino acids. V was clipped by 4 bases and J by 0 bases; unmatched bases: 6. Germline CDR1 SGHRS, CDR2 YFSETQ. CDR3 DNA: TGCGCCAGCAGCCCCGCCGCGGGGGCGAACACCGGGGAGCTGTTTTTT. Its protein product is CASSPAAGANTGELFF.

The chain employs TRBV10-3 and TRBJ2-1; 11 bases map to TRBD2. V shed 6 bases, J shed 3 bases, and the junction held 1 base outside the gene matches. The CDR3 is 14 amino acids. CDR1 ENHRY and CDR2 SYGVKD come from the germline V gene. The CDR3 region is CAIRLAGDYNEQFF. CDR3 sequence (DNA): TGTGCCATCAGACTAGCGGGAGACTACAATGAGCAGTTCTTC.

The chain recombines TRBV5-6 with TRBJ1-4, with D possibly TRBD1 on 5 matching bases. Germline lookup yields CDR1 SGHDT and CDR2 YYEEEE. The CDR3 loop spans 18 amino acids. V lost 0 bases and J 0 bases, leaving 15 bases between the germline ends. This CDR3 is CASSLAGQGYATNEKLFF. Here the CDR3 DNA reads TGTGCCAGCAGCTTGGCTGGTCAGGGTTATGCAACTAATGAAAAACTGTTTTTT.

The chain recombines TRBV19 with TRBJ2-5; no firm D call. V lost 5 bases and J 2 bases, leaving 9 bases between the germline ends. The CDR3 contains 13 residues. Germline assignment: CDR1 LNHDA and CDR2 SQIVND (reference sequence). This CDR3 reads CASSATFQETQYF. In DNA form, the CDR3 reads TGTGCCAGTAGTGCGACATTTCAAGAGACCCAGTACTTC. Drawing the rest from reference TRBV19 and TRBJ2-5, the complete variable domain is DGGITQSPKYLFRKEGQNVTLSCEQNLNHDAMYWYRQDPGQGLRLIYYSQIVNDFQKGDIAEGYSVSREKKESFPLTVTSAQKNPTAFYLCASSATFQETQYFGPGTRLLVL.

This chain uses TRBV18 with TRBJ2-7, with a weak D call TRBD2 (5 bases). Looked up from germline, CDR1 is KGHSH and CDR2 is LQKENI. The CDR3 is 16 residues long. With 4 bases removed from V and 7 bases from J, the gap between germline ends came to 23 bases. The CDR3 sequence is CASSQAPRALSGEQYF. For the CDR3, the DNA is TGTGCCAGCTCACAAGCCCCGAGGGCCCTCTCGGGTGAGCAGTACTTC.

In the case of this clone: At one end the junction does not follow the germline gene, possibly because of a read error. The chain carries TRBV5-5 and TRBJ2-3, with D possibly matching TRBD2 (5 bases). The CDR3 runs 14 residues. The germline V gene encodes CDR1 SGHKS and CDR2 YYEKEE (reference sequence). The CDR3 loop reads CASSLEVWGDMQYF. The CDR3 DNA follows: TGTGCCAGCAGCTTGGAGGTTTGGGGAGATATGCAGTATTTT. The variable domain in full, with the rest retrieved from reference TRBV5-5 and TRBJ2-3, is DAGVTQSPTHLIKTRGQQVTLRCSPISGHKSVSWYQQVLGQGPQFIFQYYEKEERGRGNFPDRFSARQFPNYSSELNVNALLLGDSALYLCASSLEVWGDMQYFGPGTRLTVL.

CDR3 in DNA: TGTGCCAGCAGTTTTTGGGAGGGCCAAGATGAGCAGTTCTTC. Translation: CASSFWEGQDEQFF. V and J are TRBV6-2 or TRBV6-3 and TRBJ2-1, with TRBD2 identical over 7 bases. V gave up 4 bases and J gave up 8 bases; unmatched junction bases: 8. The CDR3 covers 14 residues. Germline lookup yields CDR1 MNHEY and CDR2 SVGEGT.

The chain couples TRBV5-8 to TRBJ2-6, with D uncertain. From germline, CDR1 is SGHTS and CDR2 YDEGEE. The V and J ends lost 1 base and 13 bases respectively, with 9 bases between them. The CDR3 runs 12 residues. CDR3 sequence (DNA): TGTGCCAGCAGCTTGCCAGGTTTAGTCCTGACTTTC. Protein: CASSLPGLVLTF.

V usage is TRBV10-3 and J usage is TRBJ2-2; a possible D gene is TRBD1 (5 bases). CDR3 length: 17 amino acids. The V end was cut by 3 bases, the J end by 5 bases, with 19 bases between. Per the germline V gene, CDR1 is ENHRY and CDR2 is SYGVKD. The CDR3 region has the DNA TGTGCCATCAGTGAACTGGCAGGGTCCCCTCGGACCGGGGAGCTGTTTTTT. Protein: CAISELAGSPRTGELFF.

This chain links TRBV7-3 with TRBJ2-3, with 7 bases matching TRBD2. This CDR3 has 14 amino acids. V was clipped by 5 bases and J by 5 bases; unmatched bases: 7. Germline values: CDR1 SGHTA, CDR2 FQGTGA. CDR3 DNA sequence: TGTGCCAGCAGCCTGGGGGGAGGGAGAGATACGCAGTATTTT. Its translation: CASSLGGGRDTQYF.

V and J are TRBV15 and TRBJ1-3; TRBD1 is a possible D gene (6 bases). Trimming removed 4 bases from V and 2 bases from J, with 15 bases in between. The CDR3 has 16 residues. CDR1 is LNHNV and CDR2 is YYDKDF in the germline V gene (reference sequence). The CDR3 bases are TGTGCCACCAGCATCGACAGGTTCCAGACTGGAAACACCATATATTTT. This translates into CATSIDRFQTGNTIYF.

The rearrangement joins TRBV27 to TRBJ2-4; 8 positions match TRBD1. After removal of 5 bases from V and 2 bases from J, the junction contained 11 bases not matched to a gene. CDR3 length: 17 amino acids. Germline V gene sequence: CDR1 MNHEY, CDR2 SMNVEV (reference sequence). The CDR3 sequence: CASSLEGQGATKNIQYF. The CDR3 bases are TGTGCCAGCAGTCTGGAGGGGCAGGGGGCGACCAAAAACATTCAGTACTTC.

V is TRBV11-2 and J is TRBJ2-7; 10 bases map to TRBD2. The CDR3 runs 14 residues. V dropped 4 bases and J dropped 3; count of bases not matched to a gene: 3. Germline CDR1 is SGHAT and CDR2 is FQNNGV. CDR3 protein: CASSSLAGGYEQYF. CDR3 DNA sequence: TGTGCCAGCAGCTCATTAGCGGGAGGCTACGAGCAGTACTTC.